Each of the 20 T cell receptor beta chains below was sequenced from the same sample in a study of radiation and T cells in renal cell carcinoma. Documented time point: blood 4 weeks post-SBRT, at nephrectomy. Treatment indicated: 15 Gy SBRT to primary tumor, nephrectomy 4 weeks later. Measured with immunoSEQ multiplex PCR; TCRdb has only the in-frame clones, and not every one. The data hold around 140,000 clones, with around 88% observed a single time. This sample comprised blood, obtained from a patient whose treatment included radiotherapy and nephrectomy. The receptors shown here come from a woman aged 50 to 65 with renal cell carcinoma.

The chain recombines TRBV5-1 with TRBJ2-3; D is unclear. Germline V gives CDR1 SGHRS, CDR2 YFSETQ. The CDR3 runs 13 residues. V was clipped by 5 bases and J by 3 bases, with 10 bases between them. CDR3 residues: CASSLSGTDTQYF. The CDR3 coding sequence is TGCGCCAGCAGTCTCTCGGGTACAGATACGCAGTATTTT.

J is TRBJ2-7 and V is TRBV4-3; tentatively, D is TRBD2 (5 bases). This CDR3 has 16 residues. Germline V CDR1 and CDR2: LGHNA, YSLEER. V was cut by 1 base and J by 5 bases, with 18 bases left in between. Here the CDR3 DNA reads TGCGCCAGCAGCCAAGTATCCGGGAAGGGCGCCCACGAGCAGTACTTC. It is translated as CASSQVSGKGAHEQYF.

The chain employs TRBV30 and TRBJ1-5; 7 bases agree with TRBD1. With 7 bases clipped from V and 2 bases from J, the junction kept 5 bases outside the gene matches. The length of the CDR3 is 13 residues. The germline V gene encodes CDR1 GTSNPN and CDR2 SVGIG (reference sequence). The CDR3 loop reads CASGGGGNQPQHF. For the CDR3, the DNA is TGTGCCTCAGGGGGGGGAGGCAATCAGCCCCAGCATTTT. Combining the CDR3 with reference TRBV30 and TRBJ1-5 gives the whole variable domain SQTIHQWPATLVQPVGSPLSLECTVEGTSNPNLYWYRQAAGRGLQLLFYSVGIGQISSEVPQNLSASRPQDRQFILSSKKLLLSDSGFYLCASGGGGNQPQHFGDGTRLSIL.

A single count supports this clone. This sequence joins TRBV9 and TRBJ1-2, with D possibly being TRBD1 (5 bases). V was clipped by 0 bases and J by 4 bases, with 22 bases between them. CDR1 is SGDLS and CDR2 is YYNGEE in the germline V gene. The CDR3 is made up of 18 amino acids. CDR3 protein: CASSVEVTTALGSYGYTF. CDR3 DNA: TGTGCCAGCAGCGTAGAGGTAACGACAGCCTTGGGAAGCTATGGCTACACCTTC.

CDR3 sequence (DNA): TGTGCCAGCAGTTACCGGACCCTGGGGGTAGGAAACACCATATATTTT. This sequence encodes CASSYRTLGVGNTIYF. The chain employs TRBV11-3 and TRBJ1-3; a weak D match, TRBD1 (5 bases). This CDR3 is built from 16 residues. Germline V gives CDR1 SGHNT, CDR2 YENEEA. Trimming pared 6 bases from V and 4 bases from J, leaving 19 bases between.

This sequence joins TRBV10-3 and TRBJ2-7, with 14 bases lining up with TRBD2. Germline CDR1 and CDR2: ENHRY and SYGVKD. This CDR3 has 14 amino acids. With V trimmed by 4 bases and J by 4 bases, 0 bases remained unmatched. The CDR3 region has the DNA TGTGCCATCAGTGGACTAGCGGGAGGGTACGAGCAGTACTTC. It translates to CAISGLAGGYEQYF.

CDR3 amino acids: CASSIFPNRNEKLFF. The CDR3 region has the DNA TGTGCCAGTAGTATATTCCCCAACCGGAATGAAAAACTGTTTTTT. J is TRBJ1-4 and V is TRBV19; D is uncertain. Germline CDR1 and CDR2: LNHDA and SQIVND (reference sequence). V was cut by 2 bases and J by 5 bases, with 12 bases left in between. The CDR3 is made up of 15 amino acids.

This clone came up once. The chain recombines TRBV5-1 with TRBJ2-3, with a tentative D call TRBD1 (6 bases). CDR3 length equals 15 residues. With 0 bases removed from V and 4 bases from J, the gap between germline ends came to 12 bases. CDR1 is SGHRS and CDR2 is YFSETQ in the germline V gene. CDR3 nucleotides: TGCGCCAGCAGCTTGGAGTCACAGGGCGCAGATACGCAGTATTTT. It is translated as CASSLESQGADTQYF.

The V gene is TRBV5-1, the J gene TRBJ1-1; TRBD1 aligns across 7 bases. CDR1 is SGHRS and CDR2 is YFSETQ in the germline V gene. V lost 3 bases to trimming and J lost 5 bases; unmatched junction nucleotides: 10. The length of the CDR3 is 15 residues. The CDR3 reads CASSWGAGGATEAFF. CDR3 in DNA: TGCGCCAGCAGCTGGGGAGCAGGGGGAGCAACTGAAGCTTTCTTT.

Written as DNA, the CDR3 is TGTGCCAGCAGTTTAATTGGGTCTGAAGCTTTCTTT. Protein product: CASSLIGSEAFF. The chain joins TRBV6-6 to TRBJ1-1; D gene ambiguous. The CDR3 runs 12 residues. V lost 4 bases and J 6 bases, leaving 9 bases between the germline ends. CDR1 and CDR2 from the germline V gene are MNHNY and SVGAGI (reference sequence).

The V gene is TRBV30, the J gene TRBJ1-2; 8 bases fit TRBD1. Germline V gives CDR1 GTSNPN, CDR2 SVGIG (reference sequence). Trimming removed 2 bases from V and 4 bases from J; junction bases left unmatched: 3. The CDR3 has 13 residues. CDR3 DNA: TGTGCCTGGAGTTATGGACAGGGCTATGGCTACACCTTC. Protein product: CAWSYGQGYGYTF.

CDR3 sequence reads: CASSSRRGGVTDTQYF. In nucleotides, the CDR3 is TGTGCCAGCAGCTCCCGGCGGGGGGGCGTCACAGATACGCAGTATTTT. The J gene is TRBJ2-3, the V gene TRBV5-6, with TRBD2 matching over 9 bases. The CDR3 runs to 16 residues. The V and J ends lost 3 bases and 2 bases, in that order; junction bases with no gene match: 7. Germline CDR1 reads SGHDT; CDR2 reads YYEEEE. The whole variable domain, filled in from reference TRBV5-6 and TRBJ2-3, reads DAGVTQSPTHLIKTRGQQVTLRCSPKSGHDTVSWYQQALGQGPQFIFQYYEEEERQRGNFPDRFSGHQFPNYSSELNVNALLLGDSALYLCASSSRRGGVTDTQYFGPGTRLTVL.

A few counts support this clone. The V and J genes are TRBV10-3 and TRBJ2-2; weak D call: TRBD1 (5 bases). V lost 7 bases and J 2 bases, leaving 11 bases between the germline ends. The germline V gene has CDR1 ENHRY and CDR2 SYGVKD. The CDR3 length is 14 residues. The CDR3 region is CAITGQGNTGELFF. CDR3 coding DNA: TGTGCCATCACCGGTCAGGGAAACACCGGGGAGCTGTTTTTT.

V and J are TRBV7-2 and TRBJ2-3; 11 bases fit TRBD2. V was clipped by 5 bases and J by 0 bases; unmatched bases: 7. CDR3 length equals 17 residues. Germline V CDR1 and CDR2: SGHTA, FQGNSA. The CDR3 bases are TGTGCCAGCAGCGCCAGACTAGCGGGATATAGCACAGATACGCAGTATTTT. Translating it yields CASSARLAGYSTDTQYF.

The chain is built from TRBV5-1 and TRBJ2-3, with D uncertain. CDR3 size: 15 residues. Trimming left V 0 bases short and J 0 bases short, with 8 bases between. Germline V gives CDR1 SGHRS, CDR2 YFSETQ. CDR3 loop: CASSLDTLSTDTQYF. CDR3 nucleotides: TGCGCCAGCAGCTTGGATACTCTGAGCACAGATACGCAGTATTTT.

This clone appeared a few times. V usage is TRBV27 and J usage is TRBJ1-4, with no clear D. This CDR3 has 14 amino acids. Trimming removed 0 bases at V and 2 bases at J, with 4 bases between. CDR1 and CDR2 (germline): MNHEY, SMNVEV (reference sequence). The CDR3: CASSLSTTNEKLFF. CDR3 nucleotides: TGTGCCAGCAGTTTATCGACGACTAATGAAAAACTGTTTTTT.

The DNA for the CDR3 is TGTGCCAGCAGCGTAGTGACGGAGGGAGGGACCCAGTACTTC. Protein product: CASSVVTEGGTQYF. The rearrangement uses TRBV9 and TRBJ2-5, with TRBD2 as a possible D gene (6 bases). Trimming left V 0 bases short and J 7 bases short, with 13 bases between. The CDR3 spans 14 residues. Germline CDR1 is SGDLS and CDR2 is YYNGEE.

The chain recombines TRBV27 with TRBJ2-7; a possible D gene is TRBD1 (6 bases). The CDR3 consists of 15 residues. Trimming took 5 bases from V and 0 from J, leaving 14 bases between them. Germline lookup yields CDR1 MNHEY and CDR2 SMNVEV (reference sequence). The CDR3 loop reads CASSMGAGSSYEQYF. Written as DNA, the CDR3 is TGTGCCAGCAGTATGGGGGCAGGGAGCTCCTACGAGCAGTACTTC.

This chain links TRBV9 with TRBJ2-5; D unresolved. This CDR3 has 15 residues. Germline CDR1 reads SGDLS; CDR2 reads YYNGEE. Trimming removed 0 bases from V and 3 bases from J, with 12 bases in between. Written as DNA, the CDR3 is TGTGCCAGCAGCGTAGAGTGGGCGGCGGAAGAGACCCAGTACTTC. The encoded protein is CASSVEWAAEETQYF.

The rearrangement joins TRBV6-1 to TRBJ2-2, with a weak D call TRBD1 (6 bases). CDR1 is MNHNS, CDR2 SASEGT, per germline. The ends were cut back, 6 bases at V and 6 bases at J, with 17 bases in the middle. The CDR3 is 15 residues long. CDR3 amino acids: CASSLVSQGSGELFF. CDR3 bases: TGTGCCAGCAGCCTCGTCTCACAGGGCTCCGGGGAGCTGTTTTTT.